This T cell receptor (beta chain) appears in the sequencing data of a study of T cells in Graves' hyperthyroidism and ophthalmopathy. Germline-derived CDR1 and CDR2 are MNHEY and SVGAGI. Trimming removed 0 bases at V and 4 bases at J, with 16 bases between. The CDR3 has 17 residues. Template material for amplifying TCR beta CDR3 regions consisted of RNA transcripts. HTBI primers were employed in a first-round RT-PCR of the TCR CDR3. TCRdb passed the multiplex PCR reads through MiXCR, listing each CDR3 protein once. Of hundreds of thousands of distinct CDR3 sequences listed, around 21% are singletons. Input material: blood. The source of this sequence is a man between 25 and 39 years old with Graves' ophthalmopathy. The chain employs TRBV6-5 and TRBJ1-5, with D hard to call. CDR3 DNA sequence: TGTGCCAGCAGTTACTCGATACGGGCCACCGGTAATCAGCCCCAGCATTTT. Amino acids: CASSYSIRATGNQPQHF.